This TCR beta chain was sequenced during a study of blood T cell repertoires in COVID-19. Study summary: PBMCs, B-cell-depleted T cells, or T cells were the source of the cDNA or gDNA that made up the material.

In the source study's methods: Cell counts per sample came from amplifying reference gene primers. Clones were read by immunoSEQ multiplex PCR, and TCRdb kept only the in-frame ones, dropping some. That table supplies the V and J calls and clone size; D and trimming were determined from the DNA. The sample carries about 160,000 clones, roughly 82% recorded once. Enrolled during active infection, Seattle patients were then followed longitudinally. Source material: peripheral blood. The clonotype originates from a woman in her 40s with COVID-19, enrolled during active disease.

CDR3 sequence reads: CASSQVMRASTDTQYF. CDR3 DNA sequence: TGCGCCAGCAGCCAAGTCATGAGAGCCTCCACAGATACGCAGTATTTT. The chain has TRBV4-1 and TRBJ2-3; D remains unclear. The germline V and J ends were trimmed by 1 base and 2 bases, with 13 bases remaining between them. The CDR3 runs 16 residues. Germline CDR1 MGHRA, CDR2 YSYEKL.